The sequence of this T cell receptor beta chain was determined in a study of OX40 agonist ivuxolimab in advanced cancers. Sequencing was performed with immunoSEQ multiplex PCR; in TCRdb, only in-frame clones are kept and a portion is missing. The table has tens of thousands of clones, 75% to 85% seen once. Germline CDR1 and CDR2: SGHDT and YYEEEE. This CDR3 is built from 13 residues. V lost 0 bases and J lost 6; bases outside the gene matches: 2. To note about this clone: Other DNA sequences in this specimen translate into the identical CDR3.

The rearrangement uses TRBV5-6 and TRBJ1-2; 7 bases agree with TRBD1. The material was CD4+ or CD8+ T cells sorted from blood, obtained in a trial of the OX40 agonist ivuxolimab. This receptor was identified in an adult with an advanced solid tumor such as melanoma, head and neck, liver or kidney cancer. The CDR3 sequence is CASSLGQGDGYTF. The DNA of the CDR3 is TGTGCCAGCAGCTTGGGACAGGGAGATGGCTACACCTTC. The variable domain in full, completed from reference TRBV5-6 and TRBJ1-2, reads DAGVTQSPTHLIKTRGQQVTLRCSPKSGHDTVSWYQQALGQGPQFIFQYYEEEERQRGNFPDRFSGHQFPNYSSELNVNALLLGDSALYLCASSLGQGDGYTFGSGTRLTVV.